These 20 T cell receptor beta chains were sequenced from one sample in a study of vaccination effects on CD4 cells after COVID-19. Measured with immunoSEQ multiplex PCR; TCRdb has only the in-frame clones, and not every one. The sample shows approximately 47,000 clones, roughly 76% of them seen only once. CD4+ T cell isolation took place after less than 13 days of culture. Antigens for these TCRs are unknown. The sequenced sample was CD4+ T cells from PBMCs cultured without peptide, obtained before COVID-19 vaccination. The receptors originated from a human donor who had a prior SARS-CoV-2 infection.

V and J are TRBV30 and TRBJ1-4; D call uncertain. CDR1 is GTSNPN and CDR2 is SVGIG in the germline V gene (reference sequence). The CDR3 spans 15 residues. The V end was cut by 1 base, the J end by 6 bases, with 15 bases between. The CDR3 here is CAWSALGLRDEKLFF. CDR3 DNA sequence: TGTGCCTGGAGTGCCCTTGGACTGAGGGATGAAAAACTGTTTTTT.

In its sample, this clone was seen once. The CDR3: CASSPPSPGRETQYF. CDR3 DNA sequence: TGTGCCAGCTCACCACCCTCCCCGGGGAGGGAGACCCAGTACTTC. The rearrangement uses TRBV18 and TRBJ2-5; tentatively, D is TRBD2 (6 bases). This CDR3 is 15 amino acids long. Trimming removed 0 bases at V and 5 bases at J, with 13 bases between. CDR1 is KGHSH and CDR2 is LQKENI in the germline V gene.

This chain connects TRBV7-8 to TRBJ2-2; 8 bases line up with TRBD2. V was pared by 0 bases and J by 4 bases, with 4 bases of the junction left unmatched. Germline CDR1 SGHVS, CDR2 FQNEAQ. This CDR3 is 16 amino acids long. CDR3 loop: CASSLAPRGGTGELFF. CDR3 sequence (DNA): TGTGCCAGCAGCTTAGCGCCCCGGGGGGGCACCGGGGAGCTGTTTTTT.

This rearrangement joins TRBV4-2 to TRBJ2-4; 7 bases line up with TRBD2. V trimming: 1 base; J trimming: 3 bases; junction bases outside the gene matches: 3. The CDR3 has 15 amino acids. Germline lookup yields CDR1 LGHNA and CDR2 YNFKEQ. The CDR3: CASSQVGGDKNIQYF. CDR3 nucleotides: TGTGCCAGCAGCCAAGTGGGGGGGGACAAAAACATTCAGTACTTC.

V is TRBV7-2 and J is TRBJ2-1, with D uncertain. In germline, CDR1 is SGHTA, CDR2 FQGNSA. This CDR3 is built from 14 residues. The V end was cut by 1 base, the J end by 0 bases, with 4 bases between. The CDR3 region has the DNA TGTGCCAGCAGCTTAGTGAGCTCCTACAATGAGCAGTTCTTC. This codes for CASSLVSSYNEQFF.

The DNA for the CDR3 is TGTGCCAGCAGCGGGGGGACAGGGACTCGTGAAAAACTGTTTTTT. This translates into CASSGGTGTREKLFF. V gene TRBV7-8 combines with J gene TRBJ1-4, with 9 bases aligning to TRBD1. The V segment lost 5 bases and the J segment 7 bases; nucleotides outside the gene matches: 8. This CDR3 has 15 residues. Germline values: CDR1 SGHVS, CDR2 FQNEAQ.

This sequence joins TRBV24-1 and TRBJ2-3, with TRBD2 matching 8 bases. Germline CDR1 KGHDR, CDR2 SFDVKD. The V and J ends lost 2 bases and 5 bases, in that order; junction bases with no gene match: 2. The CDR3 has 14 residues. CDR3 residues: CATSDSLAGDTQYF. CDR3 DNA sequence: TGTGCCACCAGTGATTCGCTAGCGGGAGATACGCAGTATTTT.

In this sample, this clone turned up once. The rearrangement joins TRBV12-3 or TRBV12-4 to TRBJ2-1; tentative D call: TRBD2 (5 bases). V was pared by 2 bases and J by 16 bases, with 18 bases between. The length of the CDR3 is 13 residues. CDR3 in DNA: TGTGCCAGCAGTTTATCGGGGAGCTTGAGCCTTTTCTTC. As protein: CASSLSGSLSLFF.

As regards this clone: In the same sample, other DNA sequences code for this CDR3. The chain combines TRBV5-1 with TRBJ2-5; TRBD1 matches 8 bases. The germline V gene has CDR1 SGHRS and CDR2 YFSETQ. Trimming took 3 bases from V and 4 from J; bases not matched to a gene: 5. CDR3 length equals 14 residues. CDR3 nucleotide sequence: TGCGCCAGCAGCTCCGGACAGGGTACAGAGACCCAGTACTTC. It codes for CASSSGQGTETQYF.

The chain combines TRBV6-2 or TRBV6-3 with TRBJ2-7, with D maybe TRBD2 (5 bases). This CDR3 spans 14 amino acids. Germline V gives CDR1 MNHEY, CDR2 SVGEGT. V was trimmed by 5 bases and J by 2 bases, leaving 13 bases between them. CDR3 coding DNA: TGTGCCAGCAGTGCAGCGGAGGTTGCCTACGAGCAGTACTTC. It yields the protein CASSAAEVAYEQYF.

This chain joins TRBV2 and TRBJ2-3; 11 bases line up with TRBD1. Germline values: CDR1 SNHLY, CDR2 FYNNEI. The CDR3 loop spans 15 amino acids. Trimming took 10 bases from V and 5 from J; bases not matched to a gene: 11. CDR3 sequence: CATSLGTGGQDTQYF. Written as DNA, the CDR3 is TGTGCCACCTCATTGGGGACAGGGGGACAAGATACGCAGTATTTT.

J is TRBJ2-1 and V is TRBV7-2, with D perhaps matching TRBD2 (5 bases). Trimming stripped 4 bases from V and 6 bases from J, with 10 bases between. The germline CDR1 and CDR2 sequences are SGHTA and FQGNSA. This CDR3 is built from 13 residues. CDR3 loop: CASSYQRRNEQFF. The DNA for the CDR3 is TGTGCCAGCAGCTACCAGCGGCGCAATGAGCAGTTCTTC.

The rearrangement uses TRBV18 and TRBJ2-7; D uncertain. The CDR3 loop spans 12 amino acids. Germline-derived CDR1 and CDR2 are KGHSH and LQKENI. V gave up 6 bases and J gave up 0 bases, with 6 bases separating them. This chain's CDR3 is CASSSLSYEQYF. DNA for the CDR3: TGTGCCAGCTCCTCCCTCTCCTACGAGCAGTACTTC.

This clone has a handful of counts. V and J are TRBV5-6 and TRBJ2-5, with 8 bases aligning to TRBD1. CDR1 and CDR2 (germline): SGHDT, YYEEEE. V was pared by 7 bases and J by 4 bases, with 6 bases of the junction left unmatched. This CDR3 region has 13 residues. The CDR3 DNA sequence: TGTGCCAGCTTGCGGACAGGGATAGAGACCCAGTACTTC. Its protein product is CASLRTGIETQYF.

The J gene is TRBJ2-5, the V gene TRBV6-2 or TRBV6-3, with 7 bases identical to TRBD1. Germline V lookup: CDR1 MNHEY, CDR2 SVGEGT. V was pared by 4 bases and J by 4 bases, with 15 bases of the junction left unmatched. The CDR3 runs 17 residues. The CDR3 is CASSSIDRAGGLETQYF. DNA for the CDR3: TGTGCCAGCAGTTCGATCGACAGGGCGGGCGGATTAGAGACCCAGTACTTC.

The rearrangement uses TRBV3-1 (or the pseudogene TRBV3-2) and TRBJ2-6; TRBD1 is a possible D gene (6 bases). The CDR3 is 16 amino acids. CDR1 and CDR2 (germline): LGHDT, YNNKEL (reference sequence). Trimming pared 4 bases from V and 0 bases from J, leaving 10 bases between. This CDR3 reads CASSPRTASGANVLTF. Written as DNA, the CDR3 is TGTGCCAGCAGCCCCAGGACAGCCTCTGGGGCCAACGTCCTGACTTTC.

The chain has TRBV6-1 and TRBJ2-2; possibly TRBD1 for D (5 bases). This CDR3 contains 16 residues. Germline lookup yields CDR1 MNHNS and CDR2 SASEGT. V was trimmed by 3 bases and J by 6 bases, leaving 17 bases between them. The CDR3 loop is CASSDDNLIGAGELFF. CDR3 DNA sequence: TGTGCCAGCAGTGACGACAACTTAATAGGGGCCGGGGAGCTGTTTTTT.

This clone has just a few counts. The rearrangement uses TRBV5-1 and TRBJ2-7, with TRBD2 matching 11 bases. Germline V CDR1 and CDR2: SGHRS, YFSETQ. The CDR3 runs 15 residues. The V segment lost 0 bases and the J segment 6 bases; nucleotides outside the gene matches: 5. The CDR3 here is CASSLASGGLGEQYF. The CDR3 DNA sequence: TGCGCCAGCAGCTTGGCTAGCGGGGGGCTGGGCGAGCAGTACTTC.

The CDR3 nucleotides read TGTGCCAGCAGCTTAACTGGCGGCGCGAACACCGGGGAGCTGTTTTTT. Encoded protein: CASSLTGGANTGELFF. The chain recombines TRBV7-3 with TRBJ2-2; the D is unclear. V was clipped by 0 bases and J by 0 bases, with 8 bases between them. CDR3 length: 16 amino acids. Germline V lookup: CDR1 SGHTA, CDR2 FQGTGA.

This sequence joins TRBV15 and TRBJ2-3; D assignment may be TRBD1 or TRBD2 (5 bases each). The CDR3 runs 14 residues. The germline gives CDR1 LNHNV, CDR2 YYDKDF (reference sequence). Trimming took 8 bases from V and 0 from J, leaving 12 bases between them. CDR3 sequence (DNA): TGTGCCACCCAGAGGGACCCTAGCACAGATACGCAGTATTTT. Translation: CATQRDPSTDTQYF.